What follows describes a single T cell receptor beta chain. The target antigen is unknown. cDNA synthesis used the whole RNA isolate, giving expressed TCRB sequences. Some 4 million reads were obtained on average from naive, central memory and regulatory T cell samples. Method: immunoSEQ multiplex PCR; TCRdb's copy keeps in-frame clones and lacks some. The sample holds fewer than 30,000 clones; over 60% are singletons and the top ten take approximately 2%. These data originate in a study of beta chain features in type 1 diabetes. Study details: Patient and healthy donor groups were alike in age, gender and cell yields.

Findings of the study overall: Healthy donors had naive, central memory and Treg TCRB repertoires that appeared less similar than those seen among patients. Among all four CD4+ subsets, Type 1 diabetes patients had TCRB CDR3s that were moderately but significantly shorter.

V dropped 6 bases and J dropped 4; count of bases not matched to a gene: 9. The germline V gene encodes CDR1 WSHSY and CDR2 SAAADI. CDR3 size: 16 residues. V usage is TRBV10-2 and J usage is TRBJ1-6; TRBD1 matches at 7 bases. What was sequenced was Tregs from blood. This receptor was identified in a woman aged 40 to 50 in good health. In DNA, the CDR3 is TGCGCCAGCAGCGAACGGGACAGCATTTATAATTCACCCCTCCACTTT. It translates to CASSERDSIYNSPLHF.